This TCR beta chain emerged from a study of STAT5B mutations in CD4+ large granular lymphocyte leukemia. Study-level findings and limits: Compared with healthy controls (2/35), patient top clones favored TRBV06 (8/27). Without putative leukemic clones, patient CD4-sorted repertoires remained more clonal than healthy CD4+ repertoires.

J was trimmed by 6 bases and V by 3 bases; bases with no gene match: 11. The CDR3 extends over 15 amino acids. CDR1 LNHDA and CDR2 SQIVND come from the germline V gene (reference sequence). Concerning this clone: The antigen is undetermined.

Clones were sequenced by immunoSEQ multiplex PCR, and TCRdb holds only the in-frame ones, with some missing. This table holds approximately 41,000 clones, 85% found once. Sequencing used CD4+ T cells from blood buffy coats. The chain links TRBV19 to TRBJ2-7; 7 bases match TRBD1. The source of this sequence is a human donor in good health. CDR3 loop: CASSIQGVLPSEQYF. In nucleotides, the CDR3 is TGTGCCAGTAGTATCCAGGGGGTCCTGCCCTCCGAGCAGTACTTC.